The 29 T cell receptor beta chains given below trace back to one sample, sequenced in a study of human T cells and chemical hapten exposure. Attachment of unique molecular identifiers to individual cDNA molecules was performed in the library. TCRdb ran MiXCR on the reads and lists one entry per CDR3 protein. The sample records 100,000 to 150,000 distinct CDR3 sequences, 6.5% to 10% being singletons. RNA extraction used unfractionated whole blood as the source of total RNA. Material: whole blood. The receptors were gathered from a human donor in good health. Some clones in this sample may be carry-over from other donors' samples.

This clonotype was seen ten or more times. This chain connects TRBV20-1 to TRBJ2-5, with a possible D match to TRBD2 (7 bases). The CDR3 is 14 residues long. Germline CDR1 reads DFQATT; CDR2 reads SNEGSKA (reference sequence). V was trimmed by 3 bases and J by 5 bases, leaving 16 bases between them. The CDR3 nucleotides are TGCAGTGCTAGGGGGGGGGCAGCGAGGGAGACCCAGTACTTC. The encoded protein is CSARGGAARETQYF.

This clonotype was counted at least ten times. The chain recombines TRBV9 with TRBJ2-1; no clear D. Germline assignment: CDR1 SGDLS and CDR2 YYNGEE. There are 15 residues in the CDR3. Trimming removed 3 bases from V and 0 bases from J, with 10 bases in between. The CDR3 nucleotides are TGTGCCAGCAGCGCCGACGGCGTCTCCTACAATGAGCAGTTCTTC. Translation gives CASSADGVSYNEQFF.

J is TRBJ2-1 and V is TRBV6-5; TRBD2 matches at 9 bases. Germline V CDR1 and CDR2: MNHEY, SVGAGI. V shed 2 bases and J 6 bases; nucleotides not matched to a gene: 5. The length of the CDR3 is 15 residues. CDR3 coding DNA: TGTGCCAGCAGTTACGCGGGGGGGGGTGGCAATGAGCAGTTCTTC. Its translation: CASSYAGGGGNEQFF.

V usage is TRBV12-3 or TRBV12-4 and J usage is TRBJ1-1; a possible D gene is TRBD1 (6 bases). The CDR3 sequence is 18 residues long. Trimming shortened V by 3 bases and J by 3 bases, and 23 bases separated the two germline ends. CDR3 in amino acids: CASSLGTPTIKPDTEAFF. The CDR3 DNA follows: TGTGCCAGCAGTTTGGGGACACCCACAATTAAACCAGACACTGAAGCTTTCTTT.

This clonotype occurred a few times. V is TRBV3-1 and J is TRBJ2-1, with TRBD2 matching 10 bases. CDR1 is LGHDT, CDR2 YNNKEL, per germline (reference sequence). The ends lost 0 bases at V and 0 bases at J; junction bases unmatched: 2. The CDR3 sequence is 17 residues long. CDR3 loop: CASSQEASGSSYNEQFF. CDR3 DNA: TGTGCCAGCAGCCAAGAAGCTAGCGGGAGCTCCTACAATGAGCAGTTCTTC.

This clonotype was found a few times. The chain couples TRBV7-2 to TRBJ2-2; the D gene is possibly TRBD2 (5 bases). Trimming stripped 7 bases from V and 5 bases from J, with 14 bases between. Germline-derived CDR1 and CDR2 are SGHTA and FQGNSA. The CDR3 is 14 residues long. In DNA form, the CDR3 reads TGTGCCAGCACCCGCCGGGGTACAACCGGGGAGCTGTTTTTT. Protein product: CASTRRGTTGELFF.

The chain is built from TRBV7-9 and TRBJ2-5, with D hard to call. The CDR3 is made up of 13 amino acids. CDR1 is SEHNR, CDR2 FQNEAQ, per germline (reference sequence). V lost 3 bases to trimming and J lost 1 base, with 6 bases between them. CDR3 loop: CASSFRIQETQYF. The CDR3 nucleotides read TGTGCCAGCAGCTTTAGGATCCAAGAGACCCAGTACTTC.

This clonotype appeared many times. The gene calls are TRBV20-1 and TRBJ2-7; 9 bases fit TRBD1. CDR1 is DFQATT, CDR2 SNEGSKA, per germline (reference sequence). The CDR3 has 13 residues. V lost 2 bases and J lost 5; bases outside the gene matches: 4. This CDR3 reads CSARRYRGHEQYF. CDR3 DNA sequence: TGCAGTGCTAGACGGTACAGGGGGCACGAGCAGTACTTC.

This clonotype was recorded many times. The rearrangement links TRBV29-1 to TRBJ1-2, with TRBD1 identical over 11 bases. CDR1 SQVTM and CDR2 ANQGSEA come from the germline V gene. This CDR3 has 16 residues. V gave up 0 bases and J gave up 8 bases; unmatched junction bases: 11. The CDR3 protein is CSVEDRTGGSGVGYTF. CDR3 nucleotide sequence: TGCAGCGTTGAAGATCGGACAGGGGGCAGTGGGGTCGGCTACACCTTC.

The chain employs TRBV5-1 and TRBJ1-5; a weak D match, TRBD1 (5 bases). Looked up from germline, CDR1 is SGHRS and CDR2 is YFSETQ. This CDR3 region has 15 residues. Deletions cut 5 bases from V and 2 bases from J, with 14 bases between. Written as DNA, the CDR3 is TGCGCCAGCAGACCCGACAGTTTCGGCAATCAGCCCCAGCATTTT. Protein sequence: CASRPDSFGNQPQHF. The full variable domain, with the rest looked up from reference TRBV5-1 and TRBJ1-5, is KAGVTQTPRYLIKTRGQQVTLSCSPISGHRSVSWYQQTPGQGLQFLFEYFSETQRNKGNFPGRFSGRQFSNSRSEMNVSTLELGDSALYLCASRPDSFGNQPQHFGDGTRLSIL.

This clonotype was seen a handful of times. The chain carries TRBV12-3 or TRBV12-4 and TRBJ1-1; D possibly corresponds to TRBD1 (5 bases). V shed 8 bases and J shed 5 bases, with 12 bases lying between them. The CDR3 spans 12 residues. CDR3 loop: CASRDWGTEAFF. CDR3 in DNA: TGTGCCAGCCGGGATTGGGGGACTGAAGCTTTCTTT.

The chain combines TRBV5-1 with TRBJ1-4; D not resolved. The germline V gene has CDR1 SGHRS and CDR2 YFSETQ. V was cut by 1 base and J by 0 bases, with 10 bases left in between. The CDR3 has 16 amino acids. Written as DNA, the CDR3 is TGCGCCAGCAGCTTGCTCATGGATGCAACTAATGAAAAACTGTTTTTT. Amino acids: CASSLLMDATNEKLFF.

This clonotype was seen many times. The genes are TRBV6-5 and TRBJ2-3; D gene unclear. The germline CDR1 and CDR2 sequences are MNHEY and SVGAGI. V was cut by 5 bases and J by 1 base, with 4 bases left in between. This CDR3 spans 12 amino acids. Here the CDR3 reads CASSRGTDTQYF. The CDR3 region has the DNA TGTGCCAGCAGTAGAGGCACAGATACGCAGTATTTT.

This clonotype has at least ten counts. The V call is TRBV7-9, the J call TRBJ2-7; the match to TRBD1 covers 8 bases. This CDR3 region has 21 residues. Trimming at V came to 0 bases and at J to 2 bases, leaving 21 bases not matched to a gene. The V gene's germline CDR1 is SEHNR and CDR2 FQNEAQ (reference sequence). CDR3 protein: CASSLASGWVSRDRPAYEQYF. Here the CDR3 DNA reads TGTGCCAGCAGCTTAGCGTCGGGGTGGGTCAGCCGGGACAGGCCCGCCTACGAGCAGTACTTC.

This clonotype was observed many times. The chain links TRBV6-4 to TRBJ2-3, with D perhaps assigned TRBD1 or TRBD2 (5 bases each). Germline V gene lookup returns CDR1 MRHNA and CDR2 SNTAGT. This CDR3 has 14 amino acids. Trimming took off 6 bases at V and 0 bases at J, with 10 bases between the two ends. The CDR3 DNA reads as TGTGCCAGCAGCCGGGACGGCAGCACAGATACGCAGTATTTT. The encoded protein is CASSRDGSTDTQYF.

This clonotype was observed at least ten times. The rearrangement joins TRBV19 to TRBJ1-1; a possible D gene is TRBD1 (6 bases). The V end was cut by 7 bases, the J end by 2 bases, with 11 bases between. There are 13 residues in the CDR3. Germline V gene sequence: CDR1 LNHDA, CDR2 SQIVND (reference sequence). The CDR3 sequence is CASTLQGNTEAFF. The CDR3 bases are TGTGCCAGTACCCTACAGGGAAACACTGAAGCTTTCTTT.

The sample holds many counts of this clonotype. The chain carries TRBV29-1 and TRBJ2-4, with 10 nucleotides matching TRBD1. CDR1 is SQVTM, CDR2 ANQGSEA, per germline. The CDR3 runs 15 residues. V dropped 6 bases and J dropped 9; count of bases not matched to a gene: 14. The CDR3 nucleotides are TGCAGCGTCGTCGGACAGGGGGATGCTTTTGGCATTCAGTACTTC. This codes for CSVVGQGDAFGIQYF.

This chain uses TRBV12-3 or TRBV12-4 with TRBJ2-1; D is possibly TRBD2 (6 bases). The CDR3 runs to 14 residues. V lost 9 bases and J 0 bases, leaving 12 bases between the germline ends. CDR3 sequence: CASRDSSSYNEQFF. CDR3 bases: TGTGCCAGTCGGGACTCTAGCTCCTACAATGAGCAGTTCTTC.

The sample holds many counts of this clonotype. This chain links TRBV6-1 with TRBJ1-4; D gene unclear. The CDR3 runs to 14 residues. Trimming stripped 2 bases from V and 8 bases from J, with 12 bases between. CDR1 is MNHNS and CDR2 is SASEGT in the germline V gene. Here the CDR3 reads CASSEIGGYEKLFF. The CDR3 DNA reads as TGTGCCAGCAGTGAAATCGGAGGGTACGAAAAACTGTTTTTT.

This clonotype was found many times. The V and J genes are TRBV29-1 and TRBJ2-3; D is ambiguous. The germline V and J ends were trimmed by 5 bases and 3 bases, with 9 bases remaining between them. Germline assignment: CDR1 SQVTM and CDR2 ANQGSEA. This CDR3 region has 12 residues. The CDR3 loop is CSVTDTTDTQYF. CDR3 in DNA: TGCAGCGTTACAGACACGACAGATACGCAGTATTTT.

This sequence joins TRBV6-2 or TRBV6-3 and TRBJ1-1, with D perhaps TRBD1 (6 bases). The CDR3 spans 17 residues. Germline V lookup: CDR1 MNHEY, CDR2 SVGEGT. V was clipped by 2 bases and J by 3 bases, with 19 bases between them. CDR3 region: CASSYLRQAAGDTEAFF. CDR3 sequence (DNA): TGTGCCAGCAGTTACCTCCGACAGGCAGCGGGGGACACTGAAGCTTTCTTT.

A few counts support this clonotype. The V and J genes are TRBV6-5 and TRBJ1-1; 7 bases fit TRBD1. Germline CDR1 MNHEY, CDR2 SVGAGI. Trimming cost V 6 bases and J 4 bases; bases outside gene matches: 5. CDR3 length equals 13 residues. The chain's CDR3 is CASRVGQTTEAFF. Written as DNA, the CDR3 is TGTGCCAGCAGGGTGGGACAGACCACTGAAGCTTTCTTT.

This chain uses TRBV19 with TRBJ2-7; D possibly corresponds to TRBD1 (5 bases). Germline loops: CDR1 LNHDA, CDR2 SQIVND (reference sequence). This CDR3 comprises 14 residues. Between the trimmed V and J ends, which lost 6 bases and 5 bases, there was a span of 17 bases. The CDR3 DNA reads TGTGCCAGTAGCGCCAGGGAACCATTGGACGAGCAGTACTTC. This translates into CASSAREPLDEQYF.

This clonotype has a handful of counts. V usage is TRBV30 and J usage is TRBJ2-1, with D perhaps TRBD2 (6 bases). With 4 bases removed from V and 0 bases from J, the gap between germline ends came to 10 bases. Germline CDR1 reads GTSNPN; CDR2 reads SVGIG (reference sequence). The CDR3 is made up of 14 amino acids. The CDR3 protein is CAWTRGSSYNEQFF. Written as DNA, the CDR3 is TGTGCCTGGACACGGGGGAGCTCCTACAATGAGCAGTTCTTC.

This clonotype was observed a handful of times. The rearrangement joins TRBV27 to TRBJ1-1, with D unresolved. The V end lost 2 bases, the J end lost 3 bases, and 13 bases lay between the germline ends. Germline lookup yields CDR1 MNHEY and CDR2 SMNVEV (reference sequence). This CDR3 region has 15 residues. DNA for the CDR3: TGTGCCAGCAGTTTACTGGTTGGGGTCGACACTGAAGCTTTCTTT. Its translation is CASSLLVGVDTEAFF.

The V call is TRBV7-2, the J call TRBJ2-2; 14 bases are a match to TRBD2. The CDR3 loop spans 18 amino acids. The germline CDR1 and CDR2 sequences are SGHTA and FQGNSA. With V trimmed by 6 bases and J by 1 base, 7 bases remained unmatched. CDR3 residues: CASRAGLAGAGNTGELFF. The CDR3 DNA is TGTGCCAGCAGGGCGGGACTAGCGGGAGCGGGGAACACCGGGGAGCTGTTTTTT.

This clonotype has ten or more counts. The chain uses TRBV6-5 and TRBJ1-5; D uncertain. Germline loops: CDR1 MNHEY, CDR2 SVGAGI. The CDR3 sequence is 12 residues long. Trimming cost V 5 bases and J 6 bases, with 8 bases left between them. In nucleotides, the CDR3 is TGTGCCAGCAGTCGATTAGGTCAGCCCCAGCATTTT. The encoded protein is CASSRLGQPQHF.

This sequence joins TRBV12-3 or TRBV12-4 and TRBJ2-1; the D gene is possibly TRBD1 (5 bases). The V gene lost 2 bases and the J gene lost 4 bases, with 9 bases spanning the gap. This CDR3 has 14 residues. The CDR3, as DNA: TGTGCCAGCAGTTTACAGGGCTTATACAATGAGCAGTTCTTC. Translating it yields CASSLQGLYNEQFF.

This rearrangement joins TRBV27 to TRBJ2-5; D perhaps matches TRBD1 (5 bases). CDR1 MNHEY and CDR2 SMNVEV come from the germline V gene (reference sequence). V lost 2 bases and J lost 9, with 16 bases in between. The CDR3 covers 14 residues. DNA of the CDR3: TGTGCCAGCAGTTTAGCAGGGATAAGAGAAGCCCAGTACTTC. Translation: CASSLAGIREAQYF.